The clone carrying this TCR beta chain was detected ten times or more. Antigen unknown. Scientists amplified the TCR beta CDR3 regions from RNA transcripts. An initial RT-PCR round employing HTBI primers preceded a second-round multiplex PCR. TCRdb re-analysed the multiplex PCR reads in MiXCR, keeping a single row per CDR3 protein. The sample contains about 600,000 distinct CDR3 sequences, 35% to 40% of which appear only once. This record comes from a study of Graves' ophthalmopathy and Graves' hyperthyroidism. Patients in the hyperthyroidism group, adults aged 18 to 65, were newly diagnosed, under 2 months' duration. General study results and limits: Blood was where most expanded thyroid clonotypes above 0.001 frequency also turned up.

V was pared by 3 bases and J by 4 bases, with 7 bases of the junction left unmatched. Germline V lookup: CDR1 SGHTS, CDR2 YDEGEE. This CDR3 has 15 residues. This rearrangement joins TRBV5-8 to TRBJ2-5; 9 nucleotides agree with TRBD1. What was sequenced was peripheral blood or thyroid tissue (not recorded which). The clonotype was recovered from an adult man with Graves' hyperthyroidism. CDR3 sequence reads: CASSSPTGGRETQYF. The CDR3 coding sequence is TGTGCCAGCAGCTCACCTACAGGGGGCAGAGAGACCCAGTACTTC.